This TCR beta chain came from a study of T cells after yellow fever vaccination. The length of the CDR3 is 12 residues. V dropped 4 bases and J dropped 9 bases, with 11 bases sitting between them. Germline assignment: CDR1 SGHRS and CDR2 YFSETQ. Universal primer sites and UMIs were introduced during 5'RACE template-switching synthesis of TCR cDNA. TCRdb passed the 5' RACE reads through MiXCR, listing each CDR3 protein once. The data contain tens of thousands of distinct CDR3 sequences, around 7.3% of them singletons. The source is a man aged 25-40 years who received the YFV17D yellow fever vaccine. Specimen: CD8+ T cells sorted from PBMCs, collected on the day of the yellow fever booster vaccination. This chain uses TRBV5-1 with TRBJ2-1; D not certain. The CDR3 DNA is TGCGCCAGCAGCGGCGCGTTGGCTGAGCAGTTCTTC. It codes for CASSGALAEQFF. Drawing the rest from reference TRBV5-1 and TRBJ2-1, the complete variable domain is KAGVTQTPRYLIKTRGQQVTLSCSPISGHRSVSWYQQTPGQGLQFLFEYFSETQRNKGNFPGRFSGRQFSNSRSEMNVSTLELGDSALYLCASSGALAEQFFGPGTRLTVL.